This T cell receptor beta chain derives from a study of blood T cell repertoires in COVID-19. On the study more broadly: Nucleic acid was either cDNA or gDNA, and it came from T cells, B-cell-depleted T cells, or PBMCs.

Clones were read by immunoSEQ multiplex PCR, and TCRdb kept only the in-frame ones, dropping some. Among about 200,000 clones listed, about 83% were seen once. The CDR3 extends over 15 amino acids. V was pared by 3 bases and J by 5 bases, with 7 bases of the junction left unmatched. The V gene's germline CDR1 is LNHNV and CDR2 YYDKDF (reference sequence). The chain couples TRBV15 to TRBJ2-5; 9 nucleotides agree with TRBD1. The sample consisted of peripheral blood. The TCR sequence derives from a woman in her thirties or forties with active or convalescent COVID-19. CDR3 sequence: CATSSRGTGLETQYF. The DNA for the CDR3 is TGTGCCACCAGCAGTCGGGGGACAGGGTTGGAGACCCAGTACTTC.